A selection of T cell receptor beta chains follows, all from one sample in a study of shared clonotypes between healthy human individuals. The table came from immunoSEQ multiplex PCR; TCRdb's copy has only in-frame clones and leaves some out. The sample yields about 750,000 clones, almost 95% seen once. Sample: naive CD8+ T cells sorted from blood. The source is a man aged 25 to 45 in good health. CDR3s include the opening cysteine and the closing phenylalanine or tryptophan.

v_gene	j_gene	CDR3aa
TRBV5-1	TRBJ2-5	CASSTGQGGETQYF
TRBV27	TRBJ2-1	CAIRRAGAYNEQFF
TRBV15	TRBJ2-1	CATSRAREVYNEQFF
TRBV19	TRBJ2-1	CASAGTGVWNEQFF
TRBV2	TRBJ2-3	CASSEGDSADTQYF
TRBV27	TRBJ2-7	CASSPTGGRAQYF
TRBV5-4	TRBJ2-1	CASREGAGVSYNEQFF
TRBV27	TRBJ2-7	CASSKGQRAEEQYF
TRBV6-1	TRBJ2-7	CASSEMDTNYEQYF
TRBV6-6	TRBJ2-7	CASSYAYVSREQYF
TRBV29-1	TRBJ1-1	CSVDGRRAEAFF
TRBV6-4	TRBJ1-5	CASRRLSNQPQHF
TRBV7-8	TRBJ2-1	CASSGIPYNEQFF
TRBV6-5	TRBJ2-3	CASSLDPGTDTQYF
TRBV27	TRBJ1-1	CASSLTLAGTEAFF
TRBV27	TRBJ2-3	CASSLWPGIGLDTQYF
TRBV4-3	TRBJ1-2	CASSPSSSYDSYGYTF
TRBV19	TRBJ1-1	CASSNTPADTEAFF
TRBV4-1	TRBJ2-5	CASSQERDSQETQYF
TRBV9	TRBJ1-1	CASSKTPGQGNTEAFF
TRBV28	TRBJ2-7	CASSLSVGSYEQYF
TRBV7-9	TRBJ2-6	CASSSGSSGANVLTF
TRBV9	TRBJ2-1	CASSVDETTIYNEQFF
TRBV27	TRBJ2-7	CASSLEGGSSYEQYF
TRBV27	TRBJ1-5	CASRTSWTADQPQHF
TRBV6-5	TRBJ2-1	CASSYFGGEQFF
TRBV29-1	TRBJ2-2	CSVADREGTGELFF
TRBV28	TRBJ2-1	CASSLFSSESSYNEQFF
TRBV2	TRBJ2-5	CASSSTGISGRETQYF
TRBV7-8	TRBJ1-3	CASSLVGGTGNTIYF
TRBV15	TRBJ2-2	CATSRAGDTGELFF
TRBV28	TRBJ2-3	CASSLGGLADTQYF
TRBV7-9	TRBJ2-6	CASSLVQSGANVLTF
TRBV28	TRBJ1-2	CASSLTSLNYGYTF
TRBV27	TRBJ2-7	CASSQGARQYF
TRBV4-1	TRBJ2-1	CASSQVVALFNEQFF
TRBV7-3	TRBJ2-2	CASSLDSNTGELFF
TRBV15	TRBJ2-7	CATSPGTGLYEQYF
TRBV28	TRBJ1-1	CASSFLGGQLNTEAFF
TRBV7-9	TRBJ2-3	CASSGRTSGNTDTQYF
TRBV6-6	TRBJ1-5	CASKVGGNQPQHF
TRBV7-9	TRBJ1-1	CASSLVGGAKTEAFF
TRBV29-1	TRBJ2-1	CSVEESTVDEQFF
TRBV28	TRBJ2-7	CASSLSSNEQYF
TRBV10-2	TRBJ2-7	CASSETLWEQYF
TRBV5-1	TRBJ1-1	CASSKQRQGPPEAFF
TRBV19	TRBJ1-5	CASSIGNGPHQPQHF
TRBV5-4	TRBJ1-4	CASWTGEKLFF
TRBV6-6	TRBJ2-2	CASSLDFTGELFF
TRBV2	TRBJ1-2	CASEGGSANYGYTF
TRBV19	TRBJ1-1	CASSPPRQGPGGFF
TRBV29-1	TRBJ2-1	CSVQGQFRSNEQFF
TRBV29-1	TRBJ2-1	CSVEDLQSGSGTGEQFF
TRBV6-1	TRBJ2-7	CASEPGQSYEQYF
TRBV6-5	TRBJ2-5	CASSPVGPAGGSNF
TRBV2	TRBJ1-1	CASSLGQGKYTEAFF
TRBV9	TRBJ2-1	CASSAVAGGDNEQFF